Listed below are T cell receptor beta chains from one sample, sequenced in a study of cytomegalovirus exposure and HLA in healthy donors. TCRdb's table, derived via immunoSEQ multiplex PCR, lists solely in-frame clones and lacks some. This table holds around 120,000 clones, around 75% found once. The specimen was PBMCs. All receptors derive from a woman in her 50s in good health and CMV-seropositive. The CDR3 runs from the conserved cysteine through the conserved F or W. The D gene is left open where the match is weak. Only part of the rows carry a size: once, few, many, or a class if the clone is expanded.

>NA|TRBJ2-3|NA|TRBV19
CASSIVAPFARDTQYF
TGTGCCAGTAGTATAGTGGCCCCGTTTGCCAGAGATACGCAGTATTTT
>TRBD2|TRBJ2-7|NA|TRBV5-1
CASSLGGDAAGEQYF
TGCGCCAGCAGCCTGGGGGGGGACGCAGCGGGCGAGCAGTACTTC
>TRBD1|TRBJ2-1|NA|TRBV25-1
CASSDMTGGSYNEQFF
TGTGCCAGCAGTGACATGACAGGGGGTTCCTACAATGAGCAGTTCTTC
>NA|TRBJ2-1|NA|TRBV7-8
CASSSRDRYYNEQFF
TGTGCCAGCAGCTCCCGCGACAGATACTACAATGAGCAGTTCTTC
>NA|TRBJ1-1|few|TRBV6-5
CASSSRSTEAFF
TGTGCCAGCAGTTCTCGGTCCACTGAAGCTTTCTTT
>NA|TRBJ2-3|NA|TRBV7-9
CASSFSGTTKSDTQYF
TGTGCCAGCAGCTTCTCCGGCACCACTAAGTCAGATACGCAGTATTTT
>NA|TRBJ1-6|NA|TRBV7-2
CASCYDRAYNSPLHF
TGTGCCAGCTGCTACGACAGAGCTTATAATTCACCCCTCCACTTT
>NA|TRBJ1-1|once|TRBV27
CASSPAAGVFFFEAFF
TGTGCCAGCAGTCCGGCTGCGGGTGTGTTTTTTTTTGAAGCTTTCTTT
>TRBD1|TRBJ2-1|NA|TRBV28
CASRGQGKYNEQFF
TGTGCCAGCAGGGGACAGGGGAAATACAATGAGCAGTTCTTC
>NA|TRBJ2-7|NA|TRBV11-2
CASSGRQAAYEQYF
TGTGCCAGCAGCGGCCGACAGGCGGCCTACGAGCAGTACTTC
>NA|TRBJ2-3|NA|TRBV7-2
CASSLEGGLTHSTDTQYF
TGTGCCAGCAGCTTAGAGGGCGGGCTAACCCATTCCACAGATACGCAGTATTTT
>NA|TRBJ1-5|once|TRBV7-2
CASSLVQGAQPQHF
TGTGCCAGCAGCTTAGTGCAGGGCGCTCAGCCCCAGCATTTT
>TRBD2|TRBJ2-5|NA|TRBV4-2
CASSPSFLAGGYQETQYF
TGTGCCAGCAGCCCCTCATTTCTAGCGGGGGGGTACCAAGAGACCCAGTACTTC
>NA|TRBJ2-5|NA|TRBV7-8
CASSLTPLARETQYF
TGTGCCAGCAGCTTAACCCCACTAGCCCGAGAGACCCAGTACTTC
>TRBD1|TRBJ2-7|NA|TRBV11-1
CASSPPRQGSSYEQYF
TGTGCCAGCAGCCCCCCCCGACAGGGTAGCTCCTACGAGCAGTACTTC
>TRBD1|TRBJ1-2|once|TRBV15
CATSTHPPDRGLRGYTF
TGTGCCACCAGCACTCACCCGCCGGACAGGGGGCTGCGGGGCTACACCTTC
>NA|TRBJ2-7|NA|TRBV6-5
CASSSPGPYEQYF
TGTGCCAGCAGTTCGCCAGGGCCCTACGAGCAGTACTTC
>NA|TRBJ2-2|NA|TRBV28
CASSFSYRGANTGELFF
TGTGCCAGCAGTTTTTCTTACCGGGGGGCAAACACCGGGGAGCTGTTTTTT
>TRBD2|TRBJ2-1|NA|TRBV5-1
CASSWSFGFAGGPNEQFF
TGCGCCAGCAGCTGGTCATTTGGGTTCGCGGGAGGGCCCAATGAGCAGTTCTTC
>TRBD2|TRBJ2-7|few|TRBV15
CATSRELAGDEQYF
TGTGCCACCAGCAGAGAACTAGCGGGAGACGAGCAGTACTTC
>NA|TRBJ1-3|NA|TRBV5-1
CASRTQPGTGNTIYF
TGCGCCAGCAGGACCCAGCCAGGGACTGGAAACACCATATATTTT
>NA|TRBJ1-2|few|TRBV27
CASRAEGGRIGYTF
TGTGCCAGCAGGGCCGAGGGGGGGCGCATTGGCTACACCTTC
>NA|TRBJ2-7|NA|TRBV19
CASSIYRGAGDHEQYF
TGTGCCAGTAGTATCTATCGAGGTGCAGGGGACCACGAGCAGTACTTC
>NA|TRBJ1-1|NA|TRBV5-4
CASSLAGGTLNTEAFF
TGTGCCAGCAGCTTGGCCGGGGGAACTCTGAACACTGAAGCTTTCTTT
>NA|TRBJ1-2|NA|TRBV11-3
CASSLEGRGGNYGYTF
TGTGCCAGCAGCTTAGAAGGCAGGGGTGGAAACTATGGCTACACCTTC
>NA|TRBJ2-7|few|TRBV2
CASSELESGYEQYF
TGTGCCAGCAGTGAATTGGAATCGGGCTACGAGCAGTACTTC
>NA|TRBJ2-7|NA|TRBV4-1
CASSFVGGQSYEQYF
TGCGCCAGCAGCTTCGTCGGGGGGCAATCCTACGAGCAGTACTTC
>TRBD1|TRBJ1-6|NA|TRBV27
CASSTPRTGGSPLHF
TGTGCCAGCAGTACCCCTCGGACAGGGGGTTCACCCCTCCACTTT
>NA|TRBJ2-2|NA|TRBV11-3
CASSSLWWVADTGELFF
TGTGCCAGCAGCTCCTTATGGTGGGTCGCGGACACCGGGGAGCTGTTTTTT